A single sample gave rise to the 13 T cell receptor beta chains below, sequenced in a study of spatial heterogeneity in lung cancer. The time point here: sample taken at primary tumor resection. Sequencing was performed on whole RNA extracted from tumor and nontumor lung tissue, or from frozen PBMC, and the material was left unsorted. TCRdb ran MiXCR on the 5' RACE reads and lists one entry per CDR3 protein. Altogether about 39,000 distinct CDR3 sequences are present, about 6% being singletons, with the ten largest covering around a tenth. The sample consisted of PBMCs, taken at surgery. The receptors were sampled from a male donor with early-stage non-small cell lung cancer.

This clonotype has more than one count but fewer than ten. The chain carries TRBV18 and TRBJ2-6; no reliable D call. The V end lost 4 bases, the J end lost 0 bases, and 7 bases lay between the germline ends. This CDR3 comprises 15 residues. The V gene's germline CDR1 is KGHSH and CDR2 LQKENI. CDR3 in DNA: TGTGCCAGCTCACAGTTGAGCTCTGGGGCCAACGTCCTGACTTTC. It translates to CASSQLSSGANVLTF. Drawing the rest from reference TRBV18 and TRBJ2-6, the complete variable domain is NAGVMQNPRHLVRRRGQEARLRCSPMKGHSHVYWYRQLPEEGLKFMVYLQKENIIDESGMPKERFSAEFPKEGPSILRIQQVVRGDSAAYFCASSQLSSGANVLTFGAGSRLTVL.

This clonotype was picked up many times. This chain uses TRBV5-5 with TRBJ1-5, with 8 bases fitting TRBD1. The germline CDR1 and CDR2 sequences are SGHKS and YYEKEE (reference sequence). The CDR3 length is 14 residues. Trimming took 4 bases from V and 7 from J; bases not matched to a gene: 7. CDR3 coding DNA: TGTGCCAGCAGCGCGAGGACAGGGACCCAGCCCCAGCATTTT. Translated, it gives CASSARTGTQPQHF.

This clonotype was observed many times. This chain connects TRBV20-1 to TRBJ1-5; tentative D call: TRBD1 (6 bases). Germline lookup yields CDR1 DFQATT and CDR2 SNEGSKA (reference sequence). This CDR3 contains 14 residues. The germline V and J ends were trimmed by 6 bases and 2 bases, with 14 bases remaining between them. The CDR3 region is CSARTVEGNQPQHF. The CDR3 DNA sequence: TGCAGTGCAAGGACAGTCGAGGGCAATCAGCCCCAGCATTTT.

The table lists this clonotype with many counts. The CDR3 here is CAIRSGGANNEQFF. In nucleotides, the CDR3 is TGTGCCATCAGGAGCGGGGGGGCGAACAATGAGCAGTTCTTC. The J gene is TRBJ2-1, the V gene TRBV10-3; TRBD2 aligns across 10 bases. V lost 6 bases and J lost 5; bases outside the gene matches: 4. This CDR3 is 14 amino acids long. From germline, CDR1 is ENHRY and CDR2 SYGVKD.

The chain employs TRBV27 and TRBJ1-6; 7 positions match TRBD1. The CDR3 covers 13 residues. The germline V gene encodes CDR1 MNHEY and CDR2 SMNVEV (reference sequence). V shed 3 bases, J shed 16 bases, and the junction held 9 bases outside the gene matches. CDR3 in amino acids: CASSFGGQVELHF. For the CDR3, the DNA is TGTGCCAGCAGTTTTGGAGGACAGGTCGAACTCCACTTT.

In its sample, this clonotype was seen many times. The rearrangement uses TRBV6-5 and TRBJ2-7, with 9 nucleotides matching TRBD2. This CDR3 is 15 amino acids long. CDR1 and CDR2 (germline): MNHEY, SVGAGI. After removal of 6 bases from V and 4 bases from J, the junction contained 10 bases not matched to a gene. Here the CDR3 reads CASSLDSGGIYEQYF. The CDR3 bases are TGTGCCAGCAGCCTTGATAGCGGGGGAATTTACGAGCAGTACTTC.

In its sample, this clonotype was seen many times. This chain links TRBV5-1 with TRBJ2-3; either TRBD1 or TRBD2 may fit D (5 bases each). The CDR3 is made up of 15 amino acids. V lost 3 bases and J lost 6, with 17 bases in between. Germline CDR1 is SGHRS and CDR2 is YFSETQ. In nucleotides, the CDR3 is TGCGCCAGCAGCTCGGGACGGTTTCGGCTTGATACGCAGTATTTT. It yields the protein CASSSGRFRLDTQYF.

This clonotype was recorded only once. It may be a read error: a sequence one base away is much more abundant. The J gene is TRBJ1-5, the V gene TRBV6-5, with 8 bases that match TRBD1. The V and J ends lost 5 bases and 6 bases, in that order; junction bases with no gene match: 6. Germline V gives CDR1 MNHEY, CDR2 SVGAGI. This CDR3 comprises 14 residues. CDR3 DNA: TGTGCCAGCAGTCCACGACAGGGGAGTCAGCCCCAGCATTTT. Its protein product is CASSPRQGSQPQHF.

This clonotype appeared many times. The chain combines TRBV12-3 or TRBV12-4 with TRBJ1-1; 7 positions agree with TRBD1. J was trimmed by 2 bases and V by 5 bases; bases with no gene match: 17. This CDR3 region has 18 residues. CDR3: CASSPTIGWRQGNTEAFF. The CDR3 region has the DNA TGTGCCAGCAGTCCTACGATTGGGTGGAGACAGGGAAACACTGAAGCTTTCTTT.

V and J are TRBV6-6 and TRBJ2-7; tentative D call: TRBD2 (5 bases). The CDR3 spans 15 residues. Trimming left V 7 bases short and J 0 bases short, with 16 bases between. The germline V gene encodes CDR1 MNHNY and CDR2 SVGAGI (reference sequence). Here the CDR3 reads CASTHGLADSYEQYF. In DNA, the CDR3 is TGTGCCAGCACTCACGGGCTAGCAGACTCCTACGAGCAGTACTTC.

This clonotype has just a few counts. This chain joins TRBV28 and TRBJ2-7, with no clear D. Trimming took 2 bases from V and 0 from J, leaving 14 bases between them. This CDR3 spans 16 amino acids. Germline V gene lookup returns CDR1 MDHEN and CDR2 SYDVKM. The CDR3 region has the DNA TGTGCCAGCAGTTTAGGTGACGCCATCGGCTCCTACGAGCAGTACTTC. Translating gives CASSLGDAIGSYEQYF.

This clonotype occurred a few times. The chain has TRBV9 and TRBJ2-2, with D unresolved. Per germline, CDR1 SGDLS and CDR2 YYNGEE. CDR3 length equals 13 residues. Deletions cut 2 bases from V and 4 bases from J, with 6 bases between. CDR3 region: CASSVEVTGELFF. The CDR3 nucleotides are TGTGCCAGCAGCGTCGAGGTCACCGGGGAGCTGTTTTTT.

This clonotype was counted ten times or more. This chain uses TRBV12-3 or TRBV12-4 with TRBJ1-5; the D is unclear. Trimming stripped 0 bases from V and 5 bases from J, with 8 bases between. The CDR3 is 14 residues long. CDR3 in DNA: TGTGCCAGCAGTTTAGCCGGGAGGGATCAGCCCCAGCATTTT. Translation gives CASSLAGRDQPQHF.